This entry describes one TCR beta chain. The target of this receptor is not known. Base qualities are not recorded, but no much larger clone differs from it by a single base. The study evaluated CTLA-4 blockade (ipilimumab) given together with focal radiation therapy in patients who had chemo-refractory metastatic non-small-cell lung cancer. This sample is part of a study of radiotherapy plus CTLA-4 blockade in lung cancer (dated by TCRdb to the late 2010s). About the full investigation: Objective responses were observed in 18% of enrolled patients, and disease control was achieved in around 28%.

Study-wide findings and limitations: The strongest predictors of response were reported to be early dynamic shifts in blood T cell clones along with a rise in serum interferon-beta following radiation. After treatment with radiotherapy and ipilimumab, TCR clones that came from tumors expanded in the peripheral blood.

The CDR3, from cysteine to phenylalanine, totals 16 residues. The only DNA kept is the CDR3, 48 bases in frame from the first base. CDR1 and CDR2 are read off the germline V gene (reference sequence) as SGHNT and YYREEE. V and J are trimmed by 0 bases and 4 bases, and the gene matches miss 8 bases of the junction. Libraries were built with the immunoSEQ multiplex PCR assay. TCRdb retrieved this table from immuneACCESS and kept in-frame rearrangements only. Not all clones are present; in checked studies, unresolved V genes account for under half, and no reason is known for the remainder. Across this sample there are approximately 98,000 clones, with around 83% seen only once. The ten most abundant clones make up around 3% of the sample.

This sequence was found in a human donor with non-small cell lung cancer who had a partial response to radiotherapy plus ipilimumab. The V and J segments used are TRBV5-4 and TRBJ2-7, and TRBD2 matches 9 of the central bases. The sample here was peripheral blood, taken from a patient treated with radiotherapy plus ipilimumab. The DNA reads TGTGCCAGCAGCTTGGCCGGTAGCGGGAGAAGTTACGAGCAGTACTTC. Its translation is CASSLAGSGRSYEQYF.